Below, one TCR beta chain is given with its context. Assay: immunoSEQ multiplex PCR; the TCRdb copy retains only in-frame clones and omits some. The table lists about 68,000 clones, over 75% of them singletons. V lost 1 base to trimming and J lost 4 bases; unmatched junction nucleotides: 5. CDR1 and CDR2 (germline): MNHEY, SMNVEV (reference sequence). This CDR3 has 16 amino acids. The data originate from a study of blood T cell repertoires in COVID-19. Study overall: From T cells, B-cell-depleted T cells, or PBMCs came the material, which was cDNA or gDNA.

J is TRBJ2-3 and V is TRBV27; 10 positions match TRBD1. The TCR originated in a man aged 40-55 years with COVID-19, enrolled during active disease. The sequenced sample was peripheral blood. Written as DNA, the CDR3 is TGTGCCAGCAGTTTATTCGGGACAGGGGATTCAGATACGCAGTATTTT. Amino acid sequence: CASSLFGTGDSDTQYF.